Below are 32 T cell receptor beta chains sequenced from a single sample in a study of T cell responses to AZD1222 COVID-19 vaccine. Sequencing was performed with immunoSEQ multiplex PCR; in TCRdb, only in-frame clones are kept and a portion is missing. The sample yields tens of thousands of clones, 90% seen once. Sample: peripheral blood, taken 28 days after the second AZD1222 dose. The source is an adult who received the AZD1222 COVID-19 vaccine.

The V and J genes are TRBV5-6 and TRBJ2-5; D is uncertain. V was trimmed by 2 bases and J by 4 bases, leaving 9 bases between them. This CDR3 spans 13 amino acids. Germline V lookup: CDR1 SGHDT, CDR2 YYEEEE. The CDR3 loop is CASSFETRETQYF. In DNA, the CDR3 is TGTGCCAGCAGCTTCGAGACAAGAGAGACCCAGTACTTC.

The V and J genes are TRBV21-1 and TRBJ1-5; the table's D call of TRBD1 was not tested on the DNA. TRBV21-1 is noted as a pseudogene. This CDR3 spans 15 amino acids. The CDR3 bases are TGTGCCAGCAGCCTAGGGGTTGCTGGCAATCAGCCCCAGCATTTT. It is translated as CASSLGVAGNQPQHF.

This chain uses TRBV19 with TRBJ1-6, with 8 bases matching TRBD1. This CDR3 has 14 residues. The trim removed 6 bases at V and 5 bases at J, leaving 3 bases unmatched. CDR1 is LNHDA, CDR2 SQIVND, per germline (reference sequence). The CDR3 loop reads CASRDRGDNSPLHF. The CDR3 region has the DNA TGTGCCAGTAGAGACAGGGGCGATAATTCACCCCTCCACTTT. The whole variable domain, filled in from reference TRBV19 and TRBJ1-6, reads DGGITQSPKYLFRKEGQNVTLSCEQNLNHDAMYWYRQDPGQGLRLIYYSQIVNDFQKGDIAEGYSVSREKKESFPLTVTSAQKNPTAFYLCASRDRGDNSPLHFGNGTRLTVT.

The genes are TRBV10-3 and TRBJ1-2; 8 bases map to TRBD1. Germline CDR1 and CDR2: ENHRY and SYGVKD. V lost 3 bases and J lost 7; bases outside the gene matches: 10. The CDR3 consists of 15 residues. The CDR3 region is CAISDGRQGHSGYTF. Written as DNA, the CDR3 is TGTGCCATCAGTGATGGTAGACAGGGGCATAGTGGCTACACCTTC.

The V gene is TRBV7-9, the J gene TRBJ2-1, with a tentative D call TRBD2 (6 bases). Germline CDR1 SEHNR, CDR2 FQNEAQ (reference sequence). The V and J ends lost 4 bases and 10 bases respectively, with 17 bases between them. The CDR3 is 14 residues long. CDR3 DNA: TGTGCCAGCAGCTCCCGGGGGAAGGTTTTCGAGCAGTTCTTC. Translation gives CASSSRGKVFEQFF.

Regarding this clone: Other DNA sequences in the sample encode the same CDR3. The chain combines TRBV9 with TRBJ1-1; unclear D gene. V lost 0 bases and J 5 bases, leaving 8 bases between the germline ends. The CDR3 loop spans 13 amino acids. Germline values: CDR1 SGDLS, CDR2 YYNGEE. The CDR3 reads CASSVEGRTEAFF. In DNA, the CDR3 is TGTGCCAGCAGCGTAGAGGGTAGGACTGAAGCTTTCTTT.

This clone was observed once. The J gene is TRBJ2-7, the V gene TRBV30; D is perhaps TRBD1 or TRBD2 (5 bases each). The CDR3 extends over 14 amino acids. The germline CDR1 and CDR2 sequences are GTSNPN and SVGIG (reference sequence). The V gene lost 0 bases and the J gene lost 4 bases, with 13 bases spanning the gap. As DNA, the CDR3 is TGTGCCTGGAGTGTGGGGGACCCAGGGTACGAGCAGTACTTC. The encoded protein is CAWSVGDPGYEQYF. The complete variable domain, with remaining parts taken from reference TRBV30 and TRBJ2-7, reads SQTIHQWPATLVQPVGSPLSLECTVEGTSNPNLYWYRQAAGRGLQLLFYSVGIGQISSEVPQNLSASRPQDRQFILSSKKLLLSDSGFYLCAWSVGDPGYEQYFGPGTRLTVT.

This clone was recorded once. The rearrangement joins TRBV25-1 to TRBJ1-2, with TRBD1 matching 9 bases. The CDR3 length is 13 residues. V gave up 5 bases and J gave up 5 bases; unmatched junction bases: 3. CDR1 is MGHDK, CDR2 SYGVNS, per germline. Here the CDR3 reads CASSKDRGYGYTF. In nucleotides, the CDR3 is TGTGCCAGCAGTAAGGACAGGGGATATGGCTACACCTTC.

The V and J genes are TRBV5-6 and TRBJ1-1; D gene uncertain. Germline values: CDR1 SGHDT, CDR2 YYEEEE. The CDR3 has 13 amino acids. V shed 4 bases and J shed 1 base, with 8 bases lying between them. The CDR3, as DNA: TGTGCCAGCAGCCGCTCCCCGAACACTGAAGCTTTCTTT. Its translation: CASSRSPNTEAFF.

The V and J genes are TRBV28 and TRBJ1-2, with TRBD1 matching over 7 bases. In germline, CDR1 is MDHEN, CDR2 SYDVKM. This CDR3 contains 16 residues. The J segment lost 4 bases and the V segment lost 5 bases, leaving 13 bases of the junction unmatched. The CDR3 DNA reads as TGTGCCAGCAGTCCCACCCGACAGGGTGGAGGCTATGGCTACACCTTC. Translation gives CASSPTRQGGGYGYTF.

V usage is TRBV9 and J usage is TRBJ2-1; perhaps TRBD1 as D (6 bases). The V end was cut by 4 bases, the J end by 4 bases, with 18 bases between. The germline CDR1 and CDR2 sequences are SGDLS and YYNGEE. The CDR3 has 16 residues. The CDR3 protein is CASSSEPGQRYNEQFF. For the CDR3, the DNA is TGTGCCAGCAGCTCAGAGCCGGGACAACGATACAATGAGCAGTTCTTC.

This chain joins TRBV10-3 and TRBJ1-1, with 9 nucleotides matching TRBD1. The CDR3 consists of 14 residues. The V and J ends lost 6 bases and 7 bases, in that order; junction bases with no gene match: 9. Per germline, CDR1 ENHRY and CDR2 SYGVKD. The CDR3 DNA reads as TGTGCCATCAGACCGGGACAGGGTCACGGTGAAGCTTTCTTT. This translates into CAIRPGQGHGEAFF.

The genes are TRBV7-9 and TRBJ2-2, with D unresolved. There are 13 residues in the CDR3. Germline V gene lookup returns CDR1 SEHNR and CDR2 FQNEAQ (reference sequence). Trimming shortened V by 6 bases and J by 4 bases, and 9 bases separated the two germline ends. The CDR3: CASSFLVTGELFF. CDR3 nucleotides: TGTGCCAGCAGTTTTCTTGTCACCGGGGAGCTGTTTTTT.

This clone has just one count. The chain links TRBV12-3 or TRBV12-4 to TRBJ2-2, with D perhaps matching TRBD2 (6 bases). Between the trimmed V and J ends, which lost 9 bases and 7 bases, there was a span of 15 bases. The CDR3 totals 13 residues. CDR3 nucleotide sequence: TGTGCCAGTGCCAAGGGGCGGGGCGGGGAGCTGTTTTTT. This gives the protein CASAKGRGGELFF.

In its sample, this clone was seen once. This chain links TRBV6-2 or TRBV6-3 with TRBJ2-7, with TRBD1 identical over 7 bases. This CDR3 has 13 amino acids. CDR1 MNHEY and CDR2 SVGEGT come from the germline V gene. J lost 2 bases, V lost 7 bases, and 5 bases had no gene match. The CDR3 loop reads CASNPTGTYEQYF. The DNA for the CDR3 is TGTGCCAGCAACCCGACAGGGACCTACGAGCAGTACTTC.

The V call is TRBV4-2, the J call TRBJ1-1, with 7 bases that match TRBD1. The CDR3 loop spans 14 amino acids. Germline V lookup: CDR1 LGHNA, CDR2 YNFKEQ. V shed 1 base and J 8 bases; nucleotides not matched to a gene: 7. CDR3 residues: CASSQVRGQTEAFF. The CDR3 DNA reads TGTGCCAGCAGCCAAGTGAGGGGGCAGACCGAAGCTTTCTTT.

V is TRBV23-1 and J is TRBJ1-5; D unclear. TRBV23-1 is placed among ORFs of uncertain function. This CDR3 has 15 residues. Trimming cost V 4 bases and J 7 bases, with 17 bases left between them. CDR3 in amino acids: CASSPYRVLGQPQHF. The CDR3 DNA is TGCGCCAGCAGTCCCTACAGAGTGTTGGGACAGCCCCAGCATTTT.

The genes are TRBV5-8 and TRBJ1-2; 7 nucleotides line up with TRBD1. Germline CDR1 is SGHTS and CDR2 is YDEGEE. This CDR3 spans 16 amino acids. J was trimmed by 4 bases and V by 0 bases; bases with no gene match: 9. CDR3 protein: CASSLDGQGVAYGYTF. Written as DNA, the CDR3 is TGTGCCAGCAGCTTGGACGGTCAGGGGGTGGCCTATGGCTACACCTTC.

The J gene is TRBJ1-2, the V gene TRBV2, with a tentative D call TRBD1 (5 bases). The CDR3 runs to 17 residues. The germline V and J ends were trimmed by 4 bases and 8 bases, with 26 bases remaining between them. Germline V gives CDR1 SNHLY, CDR2 FYNNEI. CDR3 amino acids: CASSVNRQGSRRLGYTF. The CDR3 bases are TGTGCCAGCAGTGTGAATCGGCAGGGCAGCCGCCGCTTAGGCTACACCTTC.

This clone was recorded a few times. The gene calls are TRBV30 and TRBJ2-5, with a weak D call TRBD1 (6 bases). The V gene lost 0 bases and the J gene lost 2 bases, with 10 bases spanning the gap. The CDR3 sequence is 14 residues long. From germline, CDR1 is GTSNPN and CDR2 SVGIG (reference sequence). The CDR3, as DNA: TGTGCCTGGAGTGTAGTCAGGGGTCAAGAGACCCAGTACTTC. It specifies CAWSVVRGQETQYF.

This chain joins TRBV6-1 and TRBJ1-1; TRBD1 might be the D (6 bases). Trimming took 2 bases from V and 7 from J, leaving 17 bases between them. This CDR3 region has 15 residues. Germline CDR1 MNHNS, CDR2 SASEGT. This CDR3 reads CASSEFFQGRREAFF. The CDR3 DNA is TGTGCCAGCAGTGAATTTTTTCAGGGGCGACGTGAAGCTTTCTTT.

This clone is a singleton in its sample. This sequence joins TRBV7-9 and TRBJ1-1; D unclear. The CDR3 spans 15 residues. The germline V gene encodes CDR1 SEHNR and CDR2 FQNEAQ (reference sequence). V was trimmed by 3 bases and J by 0 bases, leaving 11 bases between them. CDR3 nucleotide sequence: TGTGCCAGCAGCTTTGGTCCACGGATGAACACTGAAGCTTTCTTT. It encodes CASSFGPRMNTEAFF.

This chain uses TRBV7-2 with TRBJ1-4, with 7 positions matching TRBD1. The CDR3 has 15 residues. Losses at the gene ends were 2 bases for V and 8 bases for J; bases not matched to a gene: 8. Germline V CDR1 and CDR2: SGHTA, FQGNSA. The CDR3 spells CASSLYRGPREKLFF. The CDR3 bases are TGTGCCAGCAGCTTATACAGGGGCCCAAGGGAAAAACTGTTTTTT.

V is TRBV18 and J is TRBJ2-7; D perhaps matches TRBD2 (5 bases). The CDR3 is 14 residues long. CDR1 and CDR2 from the germline V gene are KGHSH and LQKENI. V lost 5 bases and J 1 base, leaving 12 bases between the germline ends. The CDR3 coding sequence is TGTGCCAGCTCATCAACGGGGTCTTCCTACGAGCAGTACTTC. This codes for CASSSTGSSYEQYF.

This sequence joins TRBV15 and TRBJ1-2; no clear D. Germline assignment: CDR1 LNHNV and CDR2 YYDKDF (reference sequence). CDR3 length: 14 amino acids. With 0 bases removed from V and 4 bases from J, the gap between germline ends came to 9 bases. CDR3 nucleotides: TGTGCCACCAGCAGAGATCGTTGGGGCTATGGCTACACCTTC. Encoded protein: CATSRDRWGYGYTF.

The chain combines TRBV7-2 with TRBJ1-1; D is undetermined. Germline V CDR1 and CDR2: SGHTA, FQGNSA. This CDR3 has 13 residues. Trimming took off 5 bases at V and 7 bases at J, with 14 bases between the two ends. DNA of the CDR3: TGTGCCAGCAGCCTACGGACCCCTCTTGAAGCTTTCTTT. It translates to CASSLRTPLEAFF.

V gene TRBV19 combines with J gene TRBJ1-2; TRBD1 aligns across 8 bases. The CDR3 runs to 15 residues. V shed 2 bases and J 7 bases; nucleotides not matched to a gene: 9. Looked up from germline, CDR1 is LNHDA and CDR2 is SQIVND (reference sequence). The CDR3 region is CASSIIIGQGVGYTF. The CDR3 region has the DNA TGTGCCAGTAGTATAATCATCGGACAGGGAGTTGGCTACACCTTC.

This clone was seen a single time. The rearrangement joins TRBV28 to TRBJ1-1; D is ambiguous. The CDR3 length is 10 residues. The germline V gene has CDR1 MDHEN and CDR2 SYDVKM. V was cut by 9 bases and J by 1 base, with 3 bases left in between. The CDR3 region is CASSNTEAFF. In DNA form, the CDR3 reads TGTGCCAGTTCGAACACTGAAGCTTTCTTT.

The chain links TRBV5-1 to TRBJ2-5, with 11 bases lining up with TRBD2. The V gene end was trimmed by 3 bases and the J gene end by 2 bases; junction bases not matched to a gene: 3. The CDR3 sequence is 15 residues long. CDR1 and CDR2 from the germline V gene are SGHRS and YFSETQ. CDR3 region: CASSSSGGTQETQYF. CDR3 DNA: TGCGCCAGCAGCTCTAGCGGGGGGACACAAGAGACCCAGTACTTC.

V and J are TRBV5-1 and TRBJ1-6, with D unclear. This CDR3 has 14 amino acids. V was cut by 3 bases and J by 13 bases, with 17 bases left in between. Germline V lookup: CDR1 SGHRS, CDR2 YFSETQ. This CDR3 is CASSSLPDTVPLHF. CDR3 in DNA: TGCGCCAGCAGCTCGCTCCCGGATACAGTCCCCCTCCACTTT.

The rearrangement joins TRBV11-3 to TRBJ1-3, with D unclear. The CDR3 runs 13 residues. The germline CDR1 and CDR2 sequences are SGHNT and YENEEA. V shed 2 bases and J shed 3 bases, with 5 bases lying between them. Here the CDR3 reads CASSLQFGNTIYF. CDR3 DNA: TGTGCCAGCAGCTTACAATTTGGAAACACCATATATTTT.

This chain uses TRBV6-2 or TRBV6-3 with TRBJ2-7, with D maybe TRBD2 (5 bases). CDR1 and CDR2 (germline): MNHEY, SVGEGT. The CDR3 has 14 residues. The germline V and J ends were trimmed by 2 bases and 4 bases, with 12 bases remaining between them. CDR3: CASSYGLAAYEQYF. CDR3 nucleotides: TGTGCCAGCAGTTACGGGCTAGCTGCTTACGAGCAGTACTTC.